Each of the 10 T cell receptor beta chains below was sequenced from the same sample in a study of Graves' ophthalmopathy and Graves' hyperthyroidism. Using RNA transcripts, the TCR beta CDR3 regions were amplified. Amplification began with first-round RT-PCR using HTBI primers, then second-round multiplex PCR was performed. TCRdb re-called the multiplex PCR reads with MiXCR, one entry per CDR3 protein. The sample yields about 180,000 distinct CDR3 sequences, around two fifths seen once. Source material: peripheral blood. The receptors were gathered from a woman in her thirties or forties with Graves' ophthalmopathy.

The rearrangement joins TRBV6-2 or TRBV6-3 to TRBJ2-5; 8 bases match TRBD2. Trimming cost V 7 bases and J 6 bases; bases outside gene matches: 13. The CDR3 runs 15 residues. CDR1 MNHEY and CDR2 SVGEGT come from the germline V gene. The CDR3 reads CASTRQTSAQKTQYF. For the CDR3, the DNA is TGTGCCAGCACCAGACAGACTAGCGCTCAGAAGACCCAGTACTTC.

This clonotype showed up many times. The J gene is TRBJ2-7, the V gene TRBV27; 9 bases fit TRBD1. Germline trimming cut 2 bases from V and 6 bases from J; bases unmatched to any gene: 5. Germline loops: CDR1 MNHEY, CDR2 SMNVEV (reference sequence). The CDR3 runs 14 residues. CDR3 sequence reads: CASSLSRTGVEQYF. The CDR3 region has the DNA TGTGCCAGCAGTTTAAGTCGGACAGGGGTCGAGCAGTACTTC.

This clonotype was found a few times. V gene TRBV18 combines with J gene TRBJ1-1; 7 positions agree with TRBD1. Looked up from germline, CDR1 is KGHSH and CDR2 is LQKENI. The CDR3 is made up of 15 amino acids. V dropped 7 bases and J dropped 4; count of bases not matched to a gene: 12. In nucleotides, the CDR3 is TGTGCCAGCTGTCCGACAGGGTTGGGTTTCACTGAAGCTTTCTTT. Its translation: CASCPTGLGFTEAFF.

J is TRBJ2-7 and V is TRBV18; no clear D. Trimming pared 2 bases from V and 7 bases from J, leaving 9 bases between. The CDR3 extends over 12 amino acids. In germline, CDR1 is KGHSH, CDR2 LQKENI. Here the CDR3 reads CASSPNVGEQYF. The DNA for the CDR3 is TGTGCCAGCTCACCAAATGTTGGGGAGCAGTACTTC.

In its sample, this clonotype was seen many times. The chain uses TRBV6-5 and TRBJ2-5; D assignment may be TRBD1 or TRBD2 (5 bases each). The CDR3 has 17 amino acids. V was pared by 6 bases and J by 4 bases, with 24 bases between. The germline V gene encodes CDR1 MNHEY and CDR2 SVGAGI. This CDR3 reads CASSRERFWGQGETQYF. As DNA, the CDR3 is TGTGCCAGCAGCAGGGAGAGGTTCTGGGGTCAGGGAGAGACCCAGTACTTC.

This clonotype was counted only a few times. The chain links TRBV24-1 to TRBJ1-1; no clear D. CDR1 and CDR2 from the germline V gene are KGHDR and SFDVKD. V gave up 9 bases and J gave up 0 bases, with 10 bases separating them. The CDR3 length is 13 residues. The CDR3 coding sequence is TGTGCCACCTCTCTGGGGATGAACACTGAAGCTTTCTTT. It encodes CATSLGMNTEAFF.

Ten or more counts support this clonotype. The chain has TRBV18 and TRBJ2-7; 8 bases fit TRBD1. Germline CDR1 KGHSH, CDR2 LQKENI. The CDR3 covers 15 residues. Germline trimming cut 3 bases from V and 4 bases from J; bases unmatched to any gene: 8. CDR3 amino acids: CASSPGTGELYEQYF. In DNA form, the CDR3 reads TGTGCCAGCTCACCGGGGACAGGAGAACTATACGAGCAGTACTTC.

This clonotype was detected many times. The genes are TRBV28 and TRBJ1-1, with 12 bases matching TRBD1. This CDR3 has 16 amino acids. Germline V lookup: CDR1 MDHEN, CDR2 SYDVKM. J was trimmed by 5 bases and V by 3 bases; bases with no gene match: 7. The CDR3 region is CASSLGQGAYLTEAFF. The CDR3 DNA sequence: TGTGCCAGCAGTTTGGGACAGGGGGCGTATTTGACTGAAGCTTTCTTT. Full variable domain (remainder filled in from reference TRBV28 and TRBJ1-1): DVKVTQSSRYLVKRTGEKVFLECVQDMDHENMFWYRQDPGLGLRLIYFSYDVKMKEKGDIPEGYSVSREKKERFSLILESASTNQTSMYLCASSLGQGAYLTEAFFGQGTRLTVV.

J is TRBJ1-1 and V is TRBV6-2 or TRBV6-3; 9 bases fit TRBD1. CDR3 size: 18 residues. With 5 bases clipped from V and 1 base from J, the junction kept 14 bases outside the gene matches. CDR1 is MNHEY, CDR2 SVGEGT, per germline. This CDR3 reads CASSTHPGQGDRNTEAFF. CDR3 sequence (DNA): TGTGCCAGCAGTACCCATCCGGGACAGGGTGATAGGAACACTGAAGCTTTCTTT.

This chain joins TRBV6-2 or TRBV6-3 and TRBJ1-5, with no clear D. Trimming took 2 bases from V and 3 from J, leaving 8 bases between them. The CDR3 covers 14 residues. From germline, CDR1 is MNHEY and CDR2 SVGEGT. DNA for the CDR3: TGTGCCAGCAGTTACGGGCTGGTCAATCAGCCCCAGCATTTT. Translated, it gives CASSYGLVNQPQHF.